The 18 T cell receptor beta chains in this list originate from one sample, sequenced in a study of T-cell memory formation after mild COVID-19 (dated by TCRdb to the early 2020s). Libraries were constructed by 5' RACE. Sequencing used an Illumina NovaSeq 6000. TCRdb ran its own pipeline on the public reads, namely fastp trimming at Q25 and MiXCR clone calling, and kept in-frame beta chains. A single entry per CDR3 protein holds the most common genes and DNA from its merged rows. The sample profile shows about 400,000 distinct CDR3 sequences; about an eighth of them were found once. Roughly 22% of the sample lies in the top ten. Source material: PBMCs or a T cell subset sorted from them (not recorded which). The receptors originated from a man younger than 35 who had mild COVID-19 (a few samples of this study predate the infection). The sample titles of this study are shuffled in the database, so cell type and time point are left out; the donor was told from shared clones.

In this sample, this clonotype turned up a few times. The CDR3 DNA sequence: TGTGCCAGCAGGCCCGGGGGGGGGACCACCGGGGAGCTGTTTTTT. Translated: CASRPGGGTTGELFF. The chain recombines TRBV7-3 with TRBJ2-2; 8 nucleotides agree with TRBD2. Germline CDR1 reads SGHTA; CDR2 reads FQGTGA. This CDR3 comprises 15 residues. The junction had 7 bases not matched to a gene; V was cut back by 6 bases and J by 4 bases. The whole variable domain, remainder taken from reference TRBV7-3 and TRBJ2-2, is GAGVSQTPSNKVTEKGKYVELRCDPISGHTALYWYRQSLGQGPEFLIYFQGTGAADDSGLPNDRFFAVRPEGSVSTLKIQRTERGDSAVYLCASRPGGGTTGELFFGEGSRLTVL.

The chain links TRBV29-1 to TRBJ2-5; D not resolved. V gave up 6 bases and J gave up 1 base, with 12 bases separating them. This CDR3 spans 13 amino acids. The germline V gene has CDR1 SQVTM and CDR2 ANQGSEA. CDR3 sequence: CSVGQRLQETQYF. CDR3 coding DNA: TGCAGCGTAGGGCAGCGCCTCCAAGAGACCCAGTACTTC.

This clonotype was found a few times. V and J are TRBV4-2 and TRBJ2-3; D remains ambiguous. The length of the CDR3 is 14 residues. The V and J ends lost 1 base and 6 bases respectively, with 11 bases between them. Per germline, CDR1 LGHNA and CDR2 YNFKEQ. CDR3 region: CASSQARSPDTQYF. The CDR3 nucleotides are TGTGCCAGCAGCCAAGCGAGGAGTCCGGATACGCAGTATTTT.

The table lists this clonotype with a few counts. The V call is TRBV4-1, the J call TRBJ2-3; D remains ambiguous. The germline V gene has CDR1 MGHRA and CDR2 YSYEKL. Trimming cost V 5 bases and J 8 bases, with 26 bases left between them. The CDR3 has 17 residues. The CDR3 DNA is TGCGCCAGCAGCGCAAGATGGACGGAGAGCCGTTCAGGTACGCAGTATTTT. It translates to CASSARWTESRSGTQYF.

The V call is TRBV20-1, the J call TRBJ2-5, with 8 nucleotides matching TRBD2. The CDR3 has 13 amino acids. The V gene end was trimmed by 7 bases and the J gene end by 5 bases; junction bases not matched to a gene: 9. Germline V gives CDR1 DFQATT, CDR2 SNEGSKA (reference sequence). The CDR3 is CSVDGGDSETQYF. CDR3 nucleotide sequence: TGCAGTGTGGACGGGGGGGATTCGGAGACCCAGTACTTC.

This clonotype has more than one count but fewer than ten. This rearrangement joins TRBV10-2 to TRBJ2-7; 8 bases align to TRBD2. CDR1 is WSHSY, CDR2 SAAADI, per germline. The CDR3 totals 15 residues. V dropped 4 bases and J dropped 4; count of bases not matched to a gene: 9. The CDR3 DNA reads TGCGCCAGCAGTGGGAAGCGGGGGAAACGGTACGAGCAGTACTTC. This codes for CASSGKRGKRYEQYF.

CDR3 in amino acids: CASSSASQGPLETQYF. For the CDR3, the DNA is TGTGCCAGCAGTTCGGCATCGCAGGGGCCCTTGGAGACCCAGTACTTC. The gene calls are TRBV27 and TRBJ2-5; tentative D call: TRBD1 (6 bases). The length of the CDR3 is 16 residues. Trimming removed 4 bases from V and 5 bases from J, with 20 bases in between. Germline V gene data show CDR1 as MNHEY and CDR2 as SMNVEV (reference sequence).

This clonotype has a handful of counts. The chain couples TRBV9 to TRBJ2-7; 7 bases match TRBD1. Germline V lookup: CDR1 SGDLS, CDR2 YYNGEE. This CDR3 region has 14 residues. V shed 4 bases and J 7 bases; nucleotides not matched to a gene: 11. The CDR3 region has the DNA TGTGCCAGCAGCCTCCGACAGGGACCGGGGGAGCAGTACTTC. Residues: CASSLRQGPGEQYF.

In this sample, this clonotype turned up a few times. The CDR3: CASSLTTAPLSYGYTF. The CDR3 coding sequence is TGTGCCAGCAGCTTGACGACGGCGCCTCTATCCTATGGCTACACCTTC. The genes are TRBV5-6 and TRBJ1-2; D unclear. V was cut by 1 base and J by 4 bases, with 17 bases left in between. This CDR3 is 16 amino acids long. Per the germline V gene, CDR1 is SGHDT and CDR2 is YYEEEE.

This clonotype was observed a handful of times. This sequence joins TRBV7-8 and TRBJ2-7; D gene uncertain. In germline, CDR1 is SGHVS, CDR2 FQNEAQ. The CDR3 covers 13 residues. V shed 1 base and J shed 4 bases, with 8 bases lying between them. CDR3 bases: TGTGCCAGCAGCTTAGGGCCAGATTACGAGCAGTACGTC. Amino acid sequence: CASSLGPDYEQYV.

This clonotype has a handful of counts. The chain uses TRBV7-2 and TRBJ2-7; tentative D call: TRBD1 (6 bases). Between the trimmed V and J ends, which lost 5 bases and 6 bases, there was a span of 8 bases. CDR1 and CDR2 (germline): SGHTA, FQGNSA. This CDR3 has 11 amino acids. The CDR3, as DNA: TGTGCCAGCAGCCTCAGGGGCGAGCAGTACGTC. It yields the protein CASSLRGEQYV.

The V and J genes are TRBV19 and TRBJ1-1; 10 positions match TRBD1. Germline V CDR1 and CDR2: LNHDA, SQIVND (reference sequence). The CDR3 extends over 16 amino acids. V trimming: 6 bases; J trimming: 4 bases; junction bases outside the gene matches: 11. The CDR3 is CASSLRDRGLGTEAFF. Here the CDR3 DNA reads TGTGCCAGTAGCCTCCGGGACAGGGGATTGGGCACTGAAGCTTTCTTT.

This clonotype has a handful of counts. The V gene is TRBV4-3, the J gene TRBJ2-3; the D is unclear. The CDR3 spans 15 residues. Germline assignment: CDR1 LGHNA and CDR2 YSLEER. V lost 0 bases, J lost 4 bases, and 11 bases lay in between. The CDR3: CASSQDPGLADTQYF. In DNA, the CDR3 is TGCGCCAGCAGCCAAGATCCCGGCCTGGCAGATACGCAGTATTTT.

The chain employs TRBV12-3 or TRBV12-4 and TRBJ1-2; tentative D call: TRBD1 (5 bases). This CDR3 is built from 15 residues. V lost 3 bases, J lost 8 bases, and 19 bases lay in between. The CDR3 DNA follows: TGTGCCAGCAGTTTTCGGAAAGGGGACGTCCGAGGCTACACCTTC. Translation: CASSFRKGDVRGYTF.

This rearrangement joins TRBV5-1 to TRBJ2-3, with 12 bases identical to TRBD2. CDR1 and CDR2 (germline): SGHRS, YFSETQ. With V trimmed by 4 bases and J by 2 bases, 8 bases remained unmatched. CDR3 length: 17 residues. The CDR3 DNA reads TGCGCCAGCAGCCAGAGACTAGCGGGGGACATCACAGATACGCAGTATTTT. Translating gives CASSQRLAGDITDTQYF.

This chain connects TRBV7-2 to TRBJ1-2, with TRBD1 matching 7 bases. The V gene end was trimmed by 5 bases and the J gene end by 2 bases; junction bases not matched to a gene: 14. The CDR3 extends over 17 amino acids. Germline V lookup: CDR1 SGHTA, CDR2 FQGNSA. CDR3 DNA sequence: TGTGCCAGCAGCATACCGGGACAGTCATCTAGGAACTATGGCTACACCTTC. This codes for CASSIPGQSSRNYGYTF.

The V call is TRBV5-1, the J call TRBJ2-3, with D possibly matching TRBD1 (6 bases). V lost 3 bases to trimming and J lost 0 bases, with 17 bases between them. The CDR3 totals 17 residues. Germline-derived CDR1 and CDR2 are SGHRS and YFSETQ. The CDR3 nucleotides are TGCGCCAGCAGCTCCCGTGGGGGCCCGCATAGCACAGATACGCAGTATTTT. Residues: CASSSRGGPHSTDTQYF.

In this sample, this clonotype turned up many times. J is TRBJ1-2 and V is TRBV19, with D possibly TRBD1 on 6 matching bases. V was trimmed by 2 bases and J by 7 bases, leaving 20 bases between them. Germline-derived CDR1 and CDR2 are LNHDA and SQIVND (reference sequence). The CDR3 extends over 16 amino acids. This CDR3 reads CASSIPWQGRKSGYTF. CDR3 bases: TGTGCCAGTAGTATACCGTGGCAGGGGCGAAAGTCTGGCTACACCTTC.